Listed below are T cell receptor beta chains from one sample, sequenced in a study of Japanese encephalitis immunity and Zika vaccine responses. One entry per CDR3 protein, called by TCRdb with MiXCR from the 5' RACE reads. Of around 400 distinct CDR3 sequences listed, approximately 4% are singletons. Material: antigen-activated CD4+ T cells from blood, cultured, obtained during a Zika inactivated vaccine study. Every receptor here comes from an adult woman who received an inactivated Zika virus vaccine. The CDR3 runs from the conserved cysteine through the conserved F or W. Each record gives: V gene, J gene, clone size, D gene, CDR3 DNA, CDR3 protein. A D gene is named only where the DNA matches it firmly. Not every row has a clone size; where given, it reads once, few, many or a size class.

>TRBV3-1|TRBJ1-2|medium-sized|.
TGTGCCAGCAGCCAAGGAGTGGTAGGCTATGGCTACACCTTC
CASSQGVVGYGYTF
>TRBV12-5|TRBJ1-5|large|TRBD1
TGTGCTAGTGGCACAGGACAGGGGGGGAGTCAGCCCCAGCATTTT
CASGTGQGGSQPQHF
>TRBV5-6|TRBJ2-3|medium-sized|.
TGTGCCAGCAGCTCCTACAGTAGCACAGATACGCAGTATTTT
CASSSYSSTDTQYF
>TRBV6-5|TRBJ1-1|large|TRBD1
TGTGCCAGCAGTTTTTGGACAGGGGGGAGAACTGAAGCTTTCTTT
CASSFWTGGRTEAFF
>TRBV29-1|TRBJ2-2|large|TRBD1
TGCAGCGTTGCACAGGGGGTCAACACCGGGGAGCTGTTTTTT
CSVAQGVNTGELFF
>TRBV6-1|TRBJ1-6|.|TRBD1
TGTGCCAGTGACCGGGACAGGAATTCACCCCTCCACTTT
CASDRDRNSPLHF
>TRBV20-1|TRBJ2-3|few|.
TGCAGTGCTAGCATGGGGCAAAGACGAGGGCCAGATACGCAGTATTTT
CSASMGQRRGPDTQYF
>TRBV15|TRBJ1-2|many|TRBD1
TGTGCCACCAGCAGAGTTGGGACAGCTAGATTTAACTATGGCTACACCTTC
CATSRVGTARFNYGYTF
>TRBV9|TRBJ1-6|hyperexpanded|.
TGTGCCAGCAGGCAGGGAAGGAGGAATTCACCCCTCCACTTT
CASRQGRRNSPLHF
>TRBV9|TRBJ2-6|.|.
TGTGCCAGCAGCGTAGGTGAGTTCGCCCTCTCTGGGGCCAACGTCCTGACTTTC
CASSVGEFALSGANVLTF
>TRBV20-1|TRBJ1-1|.|.
TGCAGTGCCCTGGGCAGCGGCACTGAAGCTTTCTTT
CSALGSGTEAFF
>TRBV2|TRBJ2-5|medium-sized|.
TGTGCCAGCAGTGCCCTACAGGGAGGAGGAGAGACCCAGTACTTC
CASSALQGGGETQYF
>TRBV7-8|TRBJ1-5|few|.
TGTGCCAGCAGCTTAGATACGGAGTATAGCAATCAGCCCCAGCATTTT
CASSLDTEYSNQPQHF
>TRBV7-9|TRBJ1-1|large|TRBD1
TGTGCCAGCAGCTTAAGATCTGCCGGGACAGGGGACGAAGCTTTCTTT
CASSLRSAGTGDEAFF
>TRBV7-2|TRBJ1-5|once|.
TGTGCCAGCAGCTTAGCGTATAGGCAGCCCCAGCATTTT
CASSLAYRQPQHF
>TRBV24-1|TRBJ2-3|large|.
TGTGCCACCAGTCCCGCAGACGGGGGTCCTAGCACAGATACGCAGTATTTT
CATSPADGGPSTDTQYF
>TRBV6-4|TRBJ2-6|.|.
TGTGCCAGCAGTGCCTCTGGGGCCAACGTCCTGACTTTC
CASSASGANVLTF
>TRBV9|TRBJ1-5|medium-sized|.
TGTGCCAGCAGCGTAGGGACACATAGCAATCAGCCCCAGCATTTT
CASSVGTHSNQPQHF
>TRBV4-2|TRBJ2-3|medium-sized|.
TGTGCCAGCAGCCCCCGGAGGGGGGTAGATACGCAGTATTTT
CASSPRRGVDTQYF
>TRBV5-4|TRBJ2-3|.|.
TGTGCCAGCAGCTTGGGACCGCTACTTGGTGAGGATACGCAGTATTTT
CASSLGPLLGEDTQYF
>TRBV5-1|TRBJ2-1|large|.
TGCGCCAGCAGCTCCGGGACACACTCCTACAATGAGCAGTTCTTC
CASSSGTHSYNEQFF
>TRBV19|TRBJ1-6|large|.
TGTGCCAGTAGTACCGACAGGAATTCACCCCTCCACTTT
CASSTDRNSPLHF
>TRBV10-1|TRBJ2-2|few|TRBD2
TGCGCCAGCAGTGAGAGTCGGGGGGGCCCCGGGGAGCTGTTTTTT
CASSESRGGPGELFF
>TRBV20-1|TRBJ2-2|medium-sized|.
TGCAGTGCTAGCGGGACCGGGGAGCTGTTTTTT
CSASGTGELFF
>TRBV6-6|TRBJ2-5|medium-sized|.
TGTGCCAGCAGTCTGCCGGCGGGAATAAGCCGGCACGTGACCCAGTACTTC
CASSLPAGISRHVTQYF
>TRBV5-6|TRBJ2-1|large|TRBD2
TGTGCCAGCAGCTCTCTGGCGGGGGGGCCATGGAATGAGCAGTTCTTC
CASSSLAGGPWNEQFF
>TRBV20-1|TRBJ1-6|medium-sized|.
TGCAGTGCTAGCAGAGGACCTCGAGGTTCACCCCTCCACTTT
CSASRGPRGSPLHF
>TRBV6-1|TRBJ2-7|hyperexpanded|.
TGTGCCAGCACCCCCTCGAGAGGGAGCTACTACGAGCAGTACTTC
CASTPSRGSYYEQYF
>TRBV9|TRBJ2-6|large|TRBD2
TGTGCCAGCAGCGCCGGGACTACAAACCTCTGGGTGGCCAACGTCCTGACTTTC
CASSAGTTNLWVANVLTF
>TRBV10-1|TRBJ2-1|hyperexpanded|TRBD1
TGCGCCAGCAGTCACCGGGACAGGGGATACAATGAGCAGTTCTTC
CASSHRDRGYNEQFF
>TRBV28|TRBJ2-1|few|.
TGTGCCAGCAGTTTAACAGGGAGGGTCTACAATGAGCAGTTCTTC
CASSLTGRVYNEQFF
>TRBV5-1|TRBJ2-1|medium-sized|.
TGCGCCAGCAGCTCCCGGTTTGGTAGAAAGATCGATGAGCAGTTCTTC
CASSSRFGRKIDEQFF
>TRBV19|TRBJ1-2|medium-sized|TRBD1
TGTGCCAGTAGTCCTAGGACAGGGGCCTATGGCTACACCTTC
CASSPRTGAYGYTF
>TRBV28|TRBJ1-1|few|TRBD1
TGTGCCAGTAATCCTTGGACAGGCATGAACACTGAAGCTTTCTTT
CASNPWTGMNTEAFF
>TRBV6-6|TRBJ1-5|medium-sized|.
TGTGCCAGCACCCAAGTTCGGGGGGCGAGTTACAATCAGCCCCAGCATTTT
CASTQVRGASYNQPQHF
>TRBV29-1|TRBJ2-3|medium-sized|TRBD2
TGCAGCGTCAGGGAGCGGGGACCCACAGATACGCAGTATTTT
CSVRERGPTDTQYF